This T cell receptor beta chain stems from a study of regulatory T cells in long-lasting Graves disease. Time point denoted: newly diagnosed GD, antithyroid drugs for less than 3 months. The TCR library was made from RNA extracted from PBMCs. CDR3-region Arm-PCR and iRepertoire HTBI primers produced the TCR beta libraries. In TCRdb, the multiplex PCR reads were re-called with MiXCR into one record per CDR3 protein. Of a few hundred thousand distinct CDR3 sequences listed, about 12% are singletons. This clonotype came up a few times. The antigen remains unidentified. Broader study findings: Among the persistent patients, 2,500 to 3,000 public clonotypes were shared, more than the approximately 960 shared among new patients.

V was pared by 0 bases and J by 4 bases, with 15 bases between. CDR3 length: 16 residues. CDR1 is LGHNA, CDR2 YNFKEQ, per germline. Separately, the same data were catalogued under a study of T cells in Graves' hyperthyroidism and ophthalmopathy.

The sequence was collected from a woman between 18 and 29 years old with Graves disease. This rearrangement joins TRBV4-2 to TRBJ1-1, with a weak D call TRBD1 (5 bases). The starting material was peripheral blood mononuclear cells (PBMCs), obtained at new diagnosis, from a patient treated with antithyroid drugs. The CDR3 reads CASSQDLRGSVTEAFF. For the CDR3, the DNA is TGTGCCAGCAGCCAAGATCTAAGGGGTTCGGTCACTGAAGCTTTCTTT.